This T cell receptor (beta chain) was recovered during a study of T-cell memory formation after mild COVID-19. Libraries for TCRalpha and TCRbeta carried sample barcodes and unique molecular identifiers via 5'RACE. TCRdb passed the 5' RACE reads through MiXCR, listing each CDR3 protein once. The sample consists of under 450,000 distinct CDR3 sequences, about 20% of them appearing once. CDR1 is DFQATT and CDR2 is SNEGSKA in the germline V gene (reference sequence). The CDR3 loop spans 14 amino acids. The ends lost 1 base at V and 4 bases at J; junction bases unmatched: 7. The receptor was derived from a young man who had mild COVID-19 (a few samples of this study predate the infection). Cell type and time point are not known. V usage is TRBV20-1 and J usage is TRBJ2-7; 7 bases are shared with TRBD1. What was sequenced was PBMCs or a T cell subset sorted from them (not recorded which). CDR3 sequence: CSARGADRRYEQYF. As DNA, the CDR3 is TGCAGTGCTAGAGGGGCGGACAGGAGATACGAGCAGTACTTC.